The 18 T cell receptor beta chains given below trace back to one sample, sequenced in a study of blood T cells in healthy people across ages. Using a J-beta primer mix together with a sample-barcoded 5' primer, a second PCR was run for about 6 to 11 cycles. TCRdb re-called the 5' RACE reads with MiXCR, one entry per CDR3 protein. The sample has roughly 570,000 distinct CDR3 sequences; 27% are singletons. Sequenced sample: blood. The source of these receptors is a woman aged 70-85 years in good health.

V is TRBV7-7 and J is TRBJ2-5; maybe TRBD1 (6 bases). V gave up 2 bases and J gave up 3 bases, with 16 bases separating them. Germline CDR1 SSHAT, CDR2 FNYEAQ (reference sequence). The CDR3 runs to 16 residues. The chain's CDR3 is CASSLRPVGGEETQYF. In DNA form, the CDR3 reads TGTGCCAGCAGCTTACGCCCCGTTGGGGGCGAAGAGACCCAGTACTTC.

This chain joins TRBV30 and TRBJ2-5; no firm D call. With the DNA end fitting TRBJ2-1 better, the J assignment may be wrong. Per the germline V gene, CDR1 is GTSNPN and CDR2 is SVGIG (reference sequence). CDR3 length equals 12 residues. CDR3 nucleotide sequence: TGTGCCTGGAGTGGAGACCCTCGAGCGCAGTTCTTC. It translates to CAWSGDPRAQFF.

The CDR3 nucleotides are TGTGCCAGCAGTAGACAGGTTACGGATACGCAGTATTTT. Translation: CASSRQVTDTQYF. The rearrangement uses TRBV7-2 and TRBJ2-3, with a possible D match to TRBD1 (6 bases). Germline CDR1 SGHTA, CDR2 FQGNSA. Trimming removed 6 bases at V and 6 bases at J, with 13 bases between. The CDR3 runs to 13 residues.

The CDR3 is CASTQQGLNTEAFF. The CDR3 DNA sequence: TGTGCCAGCACCCAACAGGGCTTGAACACTGAAGCTTTCTTT. V and J are TRBV7-2 and TRBJ1-1, with a weak D call TRBD1 (6 bases). The V end lost 7 bases, the J end lost 0 bases, and 12 bases lay between the germline ends. The CDR3 loop spans 14 amino acids. The germline V gene encodes CDR1 SGHTA and CDR2 FQGNSA.

The chain combines TRBV20-1 with TRBJ2-4; 7 nucleotides line up with TRBD2. This CDR3 region has 13 residues. The J segment lost 4 bases and the V segment lost 2 bases, leaving 2 bases of the junction unmatched. Germline CDR1 is DFQATT and CDR2 is SNEGSKA (reference sequence). The CDR3 bases are TGCAGTGCTAGACAGGGACTAAAAAACATTCAGTACTTC. Translation gives CSARQGLKNIQYF.

The rearrangement links TRBV20-1 to TRBJ2-3; D is undetermined. Germline-derived CDR1 and CDR2 are DFQATT and SNEGSKA (reference sequence). CDR3 length: 15 residues. V was trimmed by 6 bases and J by 0 bases, leaving 16 bases between them. In DNA form, the CDR3 reads TGCAGTGCGTGGTCCTCCGGGCCTAGCACAGATACGCAGTATTTT. It yields the protein CSAWSSGPSTDTQYF.

The V call is TRBV24-1, the J call TRBJ2-7; the D is unclear. The J call could be wrong; TRBJ2-1 is a better fit for the DNA end. The CDR3 contains 12 residues. Germline V CDR1 and CDR2: KGHDR, SFDVKD. The CDR3 sequence: CATSDPHNEQFF. DNA for the CDR3: TGTGCCACCAGTGATCCCCACAATGAGCAGTTCTTC.

This clonotype was observed at least ten times. The chain links TRBV7-3 to TRBJ2-5, with D tentatively TRBD2 (6 bases). The CDR3 sequence is 13 residues long. Trimming left V 3 bases short and J 6 bases short, with 11 bases between. Germline CDR1 and CDR2: SGHTA and FQGTGA. The CDR3 region has the DNA TGTGCCAGCAGCTTGGAGGGAGGAAAGACCCAGTACTTC. Translated: CASSLEGGKTQYF.

This clonotype has just one count. One end of the junction varies from germline; a read error may be responsible. The chain uses TRBV19 and TRBJ1-1, with D possibly being TRBD1 (5 bases). Germline V CDR1 and CDR2: LNHDA, SQIVND (reference sequence). CDR3 length equals 12 residues. CDR3 sequence reads: CASTYKDTGALF. The CDR3 coding sequence is TGTGCCAGTACTTATAAGGACACTGGAGCTCTCTTT.

As for this clonotype: A much larger clone sits a single nucleotide away, making a read error possible. The chain joins TRBV6-6 to TRBJ2-5; weak D call: TRBD1 (6 bases). This CDR3 has 13 residues. Per the germline V gene, CDR1 is MNHNY and CDR2 is SVGAGI (reference sequence). Deletions cut 2 bases from V and 5 bases from J, with 9 bases between. The CDR3 is CASSYGGPETQYF. Here the CDR3 DNA reads TGTGCCAGCAGTTACGGGGGCCCGGAGACCCAGTACTTC.

In this sample, this clonotype turned up many times. The CDR3 DNA reads as TGTGCCAGCAGCCTCCCAGGGGGACCGGGTGGCTACACCTTC. Translation gives CASSLPGGPGGYTF. The genes are TRBV3-1 and TRBJ1-2; 7 bases fit TRBD1. The trim removed 4 bases at V and 7 bases at J, leaving 9 bases unmatched. This CDR3 is built from 14 residues. In germline, CDR1 is LGHDT, CDR2 YNNKEL (reference sequence). Combining the CDR3 with reference TRBV3-1 and TRBJ1-2 gives the whole variable domain DTAVSQTPKYLVTQMGNDKSIKCEQNLGHDTMYWYKQDSKKFLKIMFSYNNKELIINETVPNRFSPKSPDKAHLNLHINSLELGDSAVYFCASSLPGGPGGYTFGSGTRLTVV.

This clonotype has just a few counts. J is TRBJ2-2 and V is TRBV27, with a tentative D call TRBD1 (6 bases). Trimming removed 7 bases from V and 1 base from J, with 10 bases in between. The CDR3 is 14 residues long. Germline V lookup: CDR1 MNHEY, CDR2 SMNVEV (reference sequence). This CDR3 is CASTQGRNTGELFF. For the CDR3, the DNA is TGTGCCAGCACCCAGGGGCGGAACACCGGGGAGCTGTTTTTT.

This clonotype was seen only a few times. V usage is TRBV20-1 and J usage is TRBJ2-3, with D perhaps given as TRBD1 or TRBD2 (6 bases each). The length of the CDR3 is 13 residues. V lost 5 bases to trimming and J lost 2 bases, with 11 bases between them. The germline V gene has CDR1 DFQATT and CDR2 SNEGSKA (reference sequence). The DNA of the CDR3 is TGCAGTGCTGAGTGGGGGGCCACAGATACGCAGTATTTT. Its translation is CSAEWGATDTQYF.

There are a few counts of this clonotype. The gene calls are TRBV12-5 and TRBJ1-4; no definite D call. Germline V gives CDR1 LGHNT, CDR2 FRNRAP. V lost 6 bases and J lost 8, with 4 bases in between. This CDR3 region has 10 residues. DNA for the CDR3: TGTGCTAGTGGGGGGGAAAAACTGTTTTTT. Translating gives CASGGEKLFF.

This sequence joins TRBV7-7 and TRBJ2-5, with D possibly being TRBD1 (5 bases). The end of the DNA fits TRBJ2-1 better, so the J call may be wrong. The CDR3 length is 14 residues. In germline, CDR1 is SSHAT, CDR2 FNYEAQ (reference sequence). Written as DNA, the CDR3 is TGTGCCAGCAGCTTGGGGCTACCACAAGAGACCCAGTTCTTC. Residues: CASSLGLPQETQFF.

Many counts were recorded for this clonotype. The chain recombines TRBV20-1 with TRBJ2-5, with 7 bases aligning to TRBD2. Trimming cost V 2 bases and J 9 bases; bases outside gene matches: 21. Germline CDR1 and CDR2: DFQATT and SNEGSKA (reference sequence). The CDR3 has 17 amino acids. CDR3 amino acids: CSARRRFRGVAYGAQYF. In DNA form, the CDR3 reads TGCAGTGCTAGACGGCGTTTCCGGGGGGTGGCCTATGGAGCCCAGTACTTC.

The chain links TRBV6-2 or TRBV6-3 to TRBJ1-6; D remains ambiguous. Looked up from germline, CDR1 is MNHEY and CDR2 is SVGEGT. The CDR3 is made up of 15 amino acids. Trimming cost V 2 bases and J 5 bases, with 10 bases left between them. The CDR3 is CASSYVSTDNSPLHF. The CDR3 DNA reads as TGTGCCAGCAGTTACGTGTCTACAGATAATTCACCCCTCCACTTT.

Details on this clonotype: The conserved closing phenylalanine or tryptophan is absent in this CDR3, likely reflecting a read error. The rearrangement joins TRBV5-1 to TRBJ2-7; D gene unclear. V was clipped by 4 bases and J by 7 bases, with 18 bases between them. Germline CDR1 is SGHRS and CDR2 is YFSETQ. The CDR3 sequence is 14 residues long. Here the CDR3 DNA reads TGCGCCAGCAGCCTCCCGGAAGGAGTCGGGGAGCAGTACCTC. Translation: CASSLPEGVGEQYL.